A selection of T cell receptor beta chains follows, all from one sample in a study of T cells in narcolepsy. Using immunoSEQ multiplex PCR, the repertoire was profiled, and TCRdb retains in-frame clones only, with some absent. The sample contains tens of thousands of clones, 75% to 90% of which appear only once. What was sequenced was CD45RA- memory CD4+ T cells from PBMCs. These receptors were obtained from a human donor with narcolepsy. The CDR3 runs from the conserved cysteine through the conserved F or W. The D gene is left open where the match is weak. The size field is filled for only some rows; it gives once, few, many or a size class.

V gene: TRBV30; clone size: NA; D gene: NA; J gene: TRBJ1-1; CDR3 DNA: TGTGCCTGGAGTAGGGAAACTGAAGCTTTCTTT; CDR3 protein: CAWSRETEAFF
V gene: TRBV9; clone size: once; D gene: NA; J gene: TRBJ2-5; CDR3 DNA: TGTGCCAGCAGCGTAGTTCCAGAGCAAGAGACCCAGTACTTC; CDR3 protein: CASSVVPEQETQYF
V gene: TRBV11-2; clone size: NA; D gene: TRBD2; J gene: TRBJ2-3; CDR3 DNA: TGTGCCAGCAGCCCCGGGGCCGGGGGGGCACTCACAGATACGCAGTATTTT; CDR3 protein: CASSPGAGGALTDTQYF
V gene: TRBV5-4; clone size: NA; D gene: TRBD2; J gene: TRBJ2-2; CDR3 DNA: TGTGCCAGCAGCTCAGGACTAGCGGGAGGTAACACCGGGGAGCTGTTTTTT; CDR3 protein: CASSSGLAGGNTGELFF
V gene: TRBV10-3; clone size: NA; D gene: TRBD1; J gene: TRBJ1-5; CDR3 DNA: TGTGCCACGAGGGGGGACAGGGCTTCCAATCAGCCCCAGCATTTT; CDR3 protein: CATRGDRASNQPQHF
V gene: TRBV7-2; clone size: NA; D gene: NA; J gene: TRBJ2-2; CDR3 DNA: TGTGCCAGCGGAACACACGGCGGGGAGCTGTTTTTT; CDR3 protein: CASGTHGGELFF
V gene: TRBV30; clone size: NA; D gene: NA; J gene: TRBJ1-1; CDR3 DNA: TGTGCCTGGAGTCGGCAGCAGGGGACTGAAGCTTTCTTT; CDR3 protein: CAWSRQQGTEAFF
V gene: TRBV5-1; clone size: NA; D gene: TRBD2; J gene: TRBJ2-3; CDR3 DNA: TGCGCCAGCAGCTTAATGCCTAGCGGGGAGGGAGATACGCAGTATTTT; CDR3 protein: CASSLMPSGEGDTQYF
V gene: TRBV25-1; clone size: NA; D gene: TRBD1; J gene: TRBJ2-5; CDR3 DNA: TGTGCCAGCAGTGACCGGACAGGGTTGGAGACCCAGTACTTC; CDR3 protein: CASSDRTGLETQYF
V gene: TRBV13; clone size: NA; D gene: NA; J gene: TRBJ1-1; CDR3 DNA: TGTGCCAGCAGCTTAGCGGGGGCCGTGGGTCCGCCTGAAGCTTTCTTT; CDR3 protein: CASSLAGAVGPPEAFF
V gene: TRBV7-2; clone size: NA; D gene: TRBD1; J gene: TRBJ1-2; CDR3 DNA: TGTGCCAGCAGCCCAGACGGACAGGCAACCTCCTTTAACTATGGCTACACCTTC; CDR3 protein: CASSPDGQATSFNYGYTF
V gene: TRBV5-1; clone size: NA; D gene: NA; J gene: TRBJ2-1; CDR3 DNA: TGCGCCAGCAGCTTGACGGGGTACTATGAGCAGTTCTTC; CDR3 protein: CASSLTGYYEQFF
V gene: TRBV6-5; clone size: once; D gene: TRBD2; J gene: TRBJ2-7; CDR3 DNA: TGTGCCAGCAGTTCAACTAGCGACTCCTACGAGCAGTACTTC; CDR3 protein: CASSSTSDSYEQYF
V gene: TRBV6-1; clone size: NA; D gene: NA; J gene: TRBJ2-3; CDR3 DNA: TGTGCCAGCAGTGTATCTTCAGGTTCTCGCACAGATACGCAGTATTTT; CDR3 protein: CASSVSSGSRTDTQYF
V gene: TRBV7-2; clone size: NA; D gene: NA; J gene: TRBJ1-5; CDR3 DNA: TGTGCCAGCAGCTTAGAAGTGGGTGGTCAGCCCCAGCATTTT; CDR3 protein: CASSLEVGGQPQHF
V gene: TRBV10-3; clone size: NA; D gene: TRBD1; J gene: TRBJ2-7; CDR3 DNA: TGTGCCATCGGCCGGACAGGGATCTACGAGCAGTACTTC; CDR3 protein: CAIGRTGIYEQYF
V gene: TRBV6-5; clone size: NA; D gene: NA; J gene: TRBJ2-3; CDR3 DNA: TGTGCCAGCAAAATGGACCAGAGCACAGATACGCAGTATTTT; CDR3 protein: CASKMDQSTDTQYF
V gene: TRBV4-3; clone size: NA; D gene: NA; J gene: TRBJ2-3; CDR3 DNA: TGCGCCAGCAGCCACGGCGAGGGGACAGATACGCAGTATTTT; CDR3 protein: CASSHGEGTDTQYF
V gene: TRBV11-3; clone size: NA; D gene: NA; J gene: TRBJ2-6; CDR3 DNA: TGTGCCAGCAGCCGGGACTCAACCTCTGGGGCCAACGTCCTGACTTTC; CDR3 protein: CASSRDSTSGANVLTF
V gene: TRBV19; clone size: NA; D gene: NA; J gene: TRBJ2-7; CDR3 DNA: TGTGCCAGTAGTATCCTGTCGGAGGGAGAGCAGTACTTC; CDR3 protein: CASSILSEGEQYF
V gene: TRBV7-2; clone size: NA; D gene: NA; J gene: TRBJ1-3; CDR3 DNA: TGTGCCAGCAGCTTAGTAAGCAACACCATATATTTT; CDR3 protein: CASSLVSNTIYF
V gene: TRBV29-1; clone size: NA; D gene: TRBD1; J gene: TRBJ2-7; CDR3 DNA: TGCAGCGTTGTGGGACAGGGTCCCTACGAGCAGTACTTC; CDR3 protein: CSVVGQGPYEQYF
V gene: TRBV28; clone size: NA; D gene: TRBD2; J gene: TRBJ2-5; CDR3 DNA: TGTGCCAGCAGTTTAGAGGGAGCGGGGCAGGAGACCCAGTACTTC; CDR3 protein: CASSLEGAGQETQYF
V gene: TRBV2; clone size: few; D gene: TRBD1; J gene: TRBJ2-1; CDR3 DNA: TGTGCCAGCAGTGGGGACAGGGGCCCAGGAGTTGAGCAGTTCTTC; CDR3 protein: CASSGDRGPGVEQFF
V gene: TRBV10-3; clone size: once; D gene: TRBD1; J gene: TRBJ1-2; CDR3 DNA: TGTGCCATCAGTGAACAGGGGGCACTTGGCTACACCTTC; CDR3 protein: CAISEQGALGYTF
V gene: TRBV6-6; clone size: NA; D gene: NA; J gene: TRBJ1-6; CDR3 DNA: TGTGCCAGCAGTTACGGACGGCGAGGGAATTCACCCCTCCACTTT; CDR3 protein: CASSYGRRGNSPLHF
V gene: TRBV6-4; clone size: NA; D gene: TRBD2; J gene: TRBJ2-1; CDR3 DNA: TGTGCCAGCAGTGACGGGGCGGGAGCTCTTGAGCAGTTCTTC; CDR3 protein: CASSDGAGALEQFF
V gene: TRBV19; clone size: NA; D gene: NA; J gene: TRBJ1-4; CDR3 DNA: TGTGCCAGTAGTATCACAGGGACTAATGAAAAACTGTTTTTT; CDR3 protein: CASSITGTNEKLFF
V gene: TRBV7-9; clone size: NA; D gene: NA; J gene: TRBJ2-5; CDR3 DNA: TGTGCCAGCAGCTTAGGTTACCAAGAGACCCAGTACTTC; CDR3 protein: CASSLGYQETQYF
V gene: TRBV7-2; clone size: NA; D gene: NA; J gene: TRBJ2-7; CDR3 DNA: TGTGCCAGCAGCCCCCGGGGTATAAGCTCCTACGAGCAGTACTTC; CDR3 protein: CASSPRGISSYEQYF
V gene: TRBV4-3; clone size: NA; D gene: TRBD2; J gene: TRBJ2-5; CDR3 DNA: TGCGCCAGCAGCCAAACCACTGGGACTAGCGGGGGGGCGTACCAAGAGACCCAGTACTTC; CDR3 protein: CASSQTTGTSGGAYQETQYF
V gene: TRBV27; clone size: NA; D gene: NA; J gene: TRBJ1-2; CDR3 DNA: TGTGCCAGCAGCTCCACTGCGAGAGCTAACTATGGCTACACCTTC; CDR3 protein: CASSSTARANYGYTF
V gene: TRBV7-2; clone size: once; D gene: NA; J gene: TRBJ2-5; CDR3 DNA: TGTGCCAGCAGCTTGGGGGCCTGGGAGGTAGAGACCCAGTACTTC; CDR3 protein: CASSLGAWEVETQYF
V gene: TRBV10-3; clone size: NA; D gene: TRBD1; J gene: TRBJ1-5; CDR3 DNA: TGTGCCATCAGTGAGTCTGCAGGGGGCACGTATCAGCCCCAGCATTTT; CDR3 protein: CAISESAGGTYQPQHF
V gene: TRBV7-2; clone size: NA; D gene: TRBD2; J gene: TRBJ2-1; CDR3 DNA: TGTGCCAGCAGCTTAATTCTTACGACTAGCGGGAGGTATTTCAATGAGCAGTTCTTC; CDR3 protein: CASSLILTTSGRYFNEQFF
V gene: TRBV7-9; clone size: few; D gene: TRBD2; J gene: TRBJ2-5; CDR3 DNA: TGTGCCAGCAGCTTAGCTAGCGGGGCGGGGGAGACCCAGTACTTC; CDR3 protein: CASSLASGAGETQYF
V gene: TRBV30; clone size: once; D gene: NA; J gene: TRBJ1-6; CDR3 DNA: TGTGCCTGGAGCGATGGGGGGTTTGGTTCACCCCTCCACTTT; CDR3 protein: CAWSDGGFGSPLHF
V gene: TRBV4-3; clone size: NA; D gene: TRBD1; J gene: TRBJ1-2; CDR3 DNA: TGCGCCAGCAGCCAAGATGTGGGACAGGCGGCGAAATTC; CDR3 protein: CASSQDVGQAAKF
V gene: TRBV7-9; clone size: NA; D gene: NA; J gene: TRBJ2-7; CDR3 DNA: TGTGCCAGCAGCGGGGACTTCTACGAGCAGTACTTC; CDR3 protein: CASSGDFYEQYF
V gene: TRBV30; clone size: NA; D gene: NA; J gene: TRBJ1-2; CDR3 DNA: TGTGCCTGGATGGAGGTGCGTTATAGAAAGAACTATGGCTACACCTTC; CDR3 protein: CAWMEVRYRKNYGYTF